The 2 T cell receptor beta chains reported below all come from one sample, sequenced in a study of CD8+CD57+ T cells in acquired aplastic anemia. CDR3 and TCR beta VDJ profiling relied on a genomic DNA template. TCRdb analysed the reads with MiXCR anew, one entry per CDR3 protein. The sample comprises about 160,000 distinct CDR3 sequences, approximately 40% of which are singletons, and under 1.2% rests with the top ten. Sequenced material: sorted CD4+, CD8+, or CD8+CD57+ T cells (not recorded which) from PBMCs. Every receptor here comes from a human donor in good health.

The chain couples TRBV15 to TRBJ2-5, with a possible D match to TRBD2 (5 bases). CDR3 length equals 12 residues. Trimming stripped 8 bases from V and 5 bases from J, with 12 bases between. The germline V gene has CDR1 LNHNV and CDR2 YYDKDF (reference sequence). This CDR3 is CATSSGGETQYF. DNA for the CDR3: TGTGCCACCTCGAGTGGAGGCGAGACCCAGTACTTC.

This chain joins TRBV10-3 and TRBJ2-4; 9 bases are shared with TRBD1. The germline CDR1 and CDR2 sequences are ENHRY and SYGVKD. This CDR3 is built from 16 residues. With V trimmed by 2 bases and J by 7 bases, 9 bases remained unmatched. The CDR3 DNA sequence: TGTGCCATCAGTGAGCCTTCCCGGGACAGGGTCAACATTCAGTACTTC. Translating it yields CAISEPSRDRVNIQYF.